The count of the clone carrying this T cell receptor beta chain is one. The data originate from a study of blood T cell repertoires in COVID-19. Whole-study context: There were acute and convalescent COVID-19 samples, and they came from the United States, Italy and Spain.

Germline V gene lookup returns CDR1 KGHSH and CDR2 LQKENI. The CDR3 length is 16 residues. Trimming removed 3 bases from V and 5 bases from J; junction bases left unmatched: 7. Method: immunoSEQ multiplex PCR; TCRdb's copy keeps in-frame clones and lacks some. The table has 200,000 to 250,000 clones, about four fifths seen once. The sequenced sample consisted of peripheral blood. The genes are TRBV18 and TRBJ2-2, with TRBD1 identical over 9 bases. This clonotype was obtained from a woman between 65 and 79 years old with acute or convalescent COVID-19. The CDR3: CASSPLLGQGTGELFF. DNA for the CDR3: TGTGCCAGCTCACCCCTGTTGGGACAGGGAACCGGGGAGCTGTTTTTT.